This T cell receptor (beta chain) emerged from a study of T cell responses to AZD1222 COVID-19 vaccine (dated by TCRdb to 2020 to 2022). Concerning the study at large: TCR sequencing was performed for about 250 trial participants, of whom 200 to 220 were given two doses of AZD1222 and some 26 were given two doses of MenACWY control vaccine. Trial participants were enrolled into age subgroups of 18-55, 56-69 and 70-plus years, which contained 148, 28 and 57 TCR-sequenced participants, respectively. Results the study describes overall, beyond this receptor: Vaccine-associated CD4 TCRs spanned the whole spike protein, with dominant responses in regions 160-218 and 743-854. Because no samples from the day 14 peak response were available, repertoires could be characterized only after the peak T cell response. The 56-69-year group was small, and its depth increase did not reach significance, likely because of low power. Epitopes outside the regions mutated in the B.1.351 and B.1.1.7 variants were reportedly recognized by nearly half of the unique spike-specific TCRs. After two AZD1222 doses, both the breadth and the depth of spike-specific TCRs were significantly higher than at day 0 and than in MenACWY recipients. Most participants were white British and females outnumbered males, and the authors suggested that clonal diversity may have been underestimated. Only a handful of AZD1222 recipients were SARS-CoV-2 seropositive at baseline, limiting conclusions about previously exposed vaccinees.

V was cut back by 7 bases and J by 0 bases, leaving a gap of 9 bases between them. Sequences MNHEY (CDR1) and SVGAGI (CDR2) are obtained from the germline V gene. From cysteine to phenylalanine, the CDR3 is 14 amino acids long. Only CDR3 DNA remains: 42 bases, in frame from the first base. A note on this clone: Its specific antigen is unknown. The record has no base qualities; no much larger clone is one base away.

The CDR3 regions of human TCRbeta chains were subjected to immunosequencing. The authors processed their data as follows. TCRs in the repertoires were compared against a reference library of SARS-CoV-2-specific TCRs that had been generated with the MIRA antigen-specificity platform. Breadth meant the fraction of unique TCRs that were SARS-CoV-2-associated, whereas depth meant the fraction of total T cells that were SARS-CoV-2-associated. Using the MIRA data, each spike-specific TCR was mapped to the spike region that the TCR reacts to and placed in a CD4 or CD8 class. Log10-transformed breadth and depth values were compared by one-way ANOVA with Sidak's multiple comparisons tests. TCRdb took this table from immuneACCESS and kept in-frame rearrangements with V and J called. Such tables lack part of the clones; where checked against another copy, unresolved V genes explain under half of the gap, and the rest is unexplained. Clone size and the V and J calls come from that table; the DNA yielded D and trimming. Across this sample there are fewer than 150,000 clones, with roughly 88% seen only once. 1.6% of the sample is in the top ten clones.

The time point label, as the study defines it: about 28 days (+/-7) after the second vaccine dose. AZD1222 recipients with second doses at about 4 weeks or about 12 weeks were pooled, because spike-specific TCR depth and breadth did not differ between schedules. The vaccinee samples were drawn from two UK trials, COV001 and COV002, one of which was a single-blind randomized controlled phase 2/3 trial testing AZD1222 (ChAdOx1 nCoV-19) in healthy adults. For TCRbeta chain sequencing, PBMC samples from trial participants were taken at day 0 and at day 28 after the second dose. This clonotype was sampled from an adult who received the AZD1222 COVID-19 vaccine. Recombination connected TRBV6-5 to TRBJ1-4; D gene: possibly TRBD1, on 6 matching bases. Material: peripheral blood, obtained 28 days after the second AZD1222 dose. The bases are TGTGCCAGCAACAGGGTGTCAACTAATGAAAAACTGTTTTTT. This yields the protein CASNRVSTNEKLFF.